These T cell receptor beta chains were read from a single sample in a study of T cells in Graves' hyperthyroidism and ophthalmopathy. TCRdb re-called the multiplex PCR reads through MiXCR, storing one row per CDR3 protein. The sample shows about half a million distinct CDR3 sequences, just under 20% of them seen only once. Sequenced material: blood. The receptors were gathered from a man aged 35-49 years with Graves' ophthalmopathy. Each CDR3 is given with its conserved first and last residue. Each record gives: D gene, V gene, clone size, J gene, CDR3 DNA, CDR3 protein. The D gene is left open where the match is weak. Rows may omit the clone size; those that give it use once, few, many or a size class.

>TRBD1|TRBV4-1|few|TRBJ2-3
TGCGCCAGCAGCCAAGATGCGACAGGGGGAAGCACAGATACGCAGTATTTT
CASSQDATGGSTDTQYF
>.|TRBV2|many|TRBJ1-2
TGTGCCAGCACCACGAGACAATCCAACTATGGCTACACCTTC
CASTTRQSNYGYTF
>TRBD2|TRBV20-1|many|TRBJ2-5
TGCAGTGCTAGTCTAGCGGGGGCCTTTCAAGAGACCCAGTACTTC
CSASLAGAFQETQYF
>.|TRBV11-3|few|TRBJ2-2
TGTGCCAGCAGCCCCGGGTGGGGATCCGGGGAGCTGTTTTTT
CASSPGWGSGELFF
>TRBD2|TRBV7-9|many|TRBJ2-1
TGTGCCAGCAGCTCCCCCATAGTGCCCCAGCGGGGGGGCTACAATGAGCAGTTCTTC
CASSSPIVPQRGGYNEQFF
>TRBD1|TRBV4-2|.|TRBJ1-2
TGTGCCAGCAGCCAAGGAAGGGACAGGGTTTACTACACCTTC
CASSQGRDRVYYTF
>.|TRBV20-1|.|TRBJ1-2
TGCAGTGCCTCGTCGACAGACAACTATGGCTACACCTTC
CSASSTDNYGYTF
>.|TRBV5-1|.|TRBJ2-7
TGCGCCAGCAGCTTGGGGGTCGGGGCCTCATACGAGCAGTACTTC
CASSLGVGASYEQYF
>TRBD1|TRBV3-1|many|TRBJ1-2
TGTGCCAGCAGCCGGAGGGGACAGGGTGGCTACACCTTC
CASSRRGQGGYTF
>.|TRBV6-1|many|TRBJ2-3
TGTGCCAGCAGACCGGACCAAATAGGCACAGATACGCAGTATTTT
CASRPDQIGTDTQYF
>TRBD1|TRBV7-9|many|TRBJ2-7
TGTGCCAGCAGCCCGTCTGACAGGGCCTACGAGCAGTACTTC
CASSPSDRAYEQYF
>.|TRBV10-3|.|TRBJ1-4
TGTGCCATCAAGGCGGAAGGGGCGAAGGCTAATGAAAAACTGTTTTTT
CAIKAEGAKANEKLFF
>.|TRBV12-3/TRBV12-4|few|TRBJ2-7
TGTGCCAGCAGTTTTGTCCGAAACTACGAGCAGTACTTC
CASSFVRNYEQYF
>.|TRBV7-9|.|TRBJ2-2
TGTGCCAGCAGCTTAGAAGGGGAGCTGTTTTTT
CASSLEGELFF
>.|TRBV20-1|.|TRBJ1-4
TGCAGTGCTAGAGCCGGGGCAGTTGAAAAACTGTTTTTT
CSARAGAVEKLFF
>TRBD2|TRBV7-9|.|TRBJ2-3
TGTGCCAGCAGCCCCACACCGCGGACTAGCGCAAACCCAGATACGCAGTATTTT
CASSPTPRTSANPDTQYF